A selection of T cell receptor beta chains follows, all from one sample in a study of blood T cell repertoires in COVID-19. Clones were sequenced by immunoSEQ multiplex PCR, and TCRdb holds only the in-frame ones, with some missing. Among some 95,000 clones listed, 75% to 85% were seen once. Sequencing was done on a sample of peripheral blood. The origin of the receptors is a man aged 70 or older with acute or convalescent COVID-19. CDR3s include the opening cysteine and the closing phenylalanine or tryptophan. A D gene is named only where the DNA matches it firmly. Size tells how often a clone was seen (once, few, many) or the class of an expanded clone, and some rows leave it out.

v_gene	abundance	j_gene	len	d_gene	CDR3aa	CDR3nt
TRBV29-1	-	TRBJ2-5	15	TRBD2	CSVEILAGGRETQYF	TGCAGCGTTGAAATACTAGCGGGAGGTCGAGAGACCCAGTACTTC
TRBV19	-	TRBJ2-7	16	-	CASSHQGGYRSYEQYF	TGTGCCAGTAGTCACCAAGGCGGGTATCGGTCCTACGAGCAGTACTTC
TRBV24-1	-	TRBJ1-2	9	-	CATMGLPCF	TGTGCCACGATGGGACTCCCCTGCTTC
TRBV5-1	-	TRBJ2-3	12	TRBD2	CASSLDGRAQYF	TGCGCCAGCAGCTTGGACGGGAGGGCGCAGTATTTT
TRBV6-5	-	TRBJ1-5	14	-	CASRTGAGNQPQHF	TGTGCCAGCAGGACAGGTGCGGGCAATCAGCCCCAGCATTTT
TRBV29-1	-	TRBJ2-1	14	-	CSVETRLSYNEQFF	TGCAGCGTTGAAACGCGGCTCTCCTACAATGAGCAGTTCTTC
TRBV6-2/TRBV6-3	few	TRBJ2-3	20	TRBD2	CASSFRLAGSDASSTDTQYF	TGTGCCAGCAGTTTCCGACTAGCGGGGAGCGACGCCTCTAGCACAGATACGCAGTATTTT
TRBV30	-	TRBJ1-1	14	-	CAWSVLQGYTEAFF	TGTGCCTGGAGTGTATTACAGGGATACACTGAAGCTTTCTTT
TRBV7-9	-	TRBJ2-7	15	TRBD1	CASSSVGQGRYEQYF	TGTGCCAGCAGCTCCGTTGGACAGGGACGGTACGAGCAGTACTTC
TRBV2	few	TRBJ2-5	15	TRBD2	CASSEVASGRETQYF	TGTGCCAGCAGTGAAGTTGCTAGCGGGAGGGAGACCCAGTACTTC
TRBV5-6	many	TRBJ2-7	15	TRBD1	CASSRGDRRPYEQYF	TGTGCCAGCAGCCGAGGGGACAGGAGACCCTACGAGCAGTACTTC
TRBV27	-	TRBJ2-7	15	-	CASSLRPGATYEQYF	TGTGCCAGCAGTTTACGTCCAGGCGCCACCTACGAGCAGTACTTC
TRBV7-8	-	TRBJ1-4	17	-	CASSLVATEVANEKLFF	TGTGCCAGCAGCTTAGTGGCTACGGAGGTGGCTAATGAAAAACTGTTTTTT
TRBV5-4	-	TRBJ2-3	17	TRBD2	CASSLYSGSRSTDTQYF	TGTGCCAGCAGCTTATACAGCGGGAGTAGGAGCACAGATACGCAGTATTTT
TRBV27	-	TRBJ1-2	14	-	CASSPTVWHYGYTF	TGTGCCAGCAGTCCGACAGTTTGGCACTATGGCTACACCTTC
TRBV2	-	TRBJ2-1	14	TRBD2	CASSSLAGINEQFF	TGTGCCAGCAGTAGCCTAGCGGGGATCAATGAGCAGTTCTTC
TRBV21-1	-	TRBJ2-5	15	-	CASSKEGAVKETQYF	TGTGCCAGCAGCAAAGAGGGGGCAGTTAAAGAGACCCAGTACTTC
TRBV28	-	TRBJ1-1	15	-	CASTPLLGVNTEAFF	TGTGCCAGCACGCCCCTGTTAGGGGTGAACACTGAAGCTTTCTTT
TRBV5-8	-	TRBJ1-2	15	-	CASSSFRGRDYGYTF	TGTGCCAGCAGCTCCTTCAGGGGAAGGGACTATGGCTACACCTTC
TRBV5-5	-	TRBJ1-3	15	TRBD1	CASSLQGGSGNTIYF	TGTGCCAGCAGCTTACAGGGGGGATCTGGAAACACCATATATTTT
TRBV7-3	-	TRBJ2-1	15	TRBD2	CASSKGLAVYNEQFF	TGTGCCAGCAGCAAGGGACTAGCGGTATACAATGAGCAGTTCTTC
TRBV27	-	TRBJ2-5	16	TRBD2	CASSLSGLAVQETQYF	TGTGCCAGCAGTTTATCAGGGCTAGCGGTTCAAGAGACCCAGTACTTC
TRBV10-3	-	TRBJ2-1	13	TRBD2	CAISGSNDNEQFF	TGTGCCATTAGCGGGAGTAATGACAATGAGCAGTTCTTC
TRBV28	-	TRBJ2-4	13	TRBD1	CASTLDRVSIQYF	TGTGCCAGCACCTTGGACAGGGTCAGCATTCAGTACTTC
TRBV30	-	TRBJ1-3	13	-	CAWSRGSGNTIYF	TGTGCCTGGAGCCGGGGGTCTGGAAACACCATATATTTT
TRBV2	-	TRBJ1-4	13	TRBD1	CASTGTGGEKLFF	TGTGCCAGCACCGGGACAGGGGGTGAAAAACTGTTTTTT
TRBV7-9	-	TRBJ2-7	16	TRBD1	CASSSADRRSSYEQYF	TGTGCCAGCAGCTCTGCGGACAGGCGGAGCTCCTACGAGCAGTACTTC
TRBV11-2	-	TRBJ2-1	16	TRBD2	CASSTQLATSYNEQFF	TGTGCCAGCAGCACGCAACTAGCGACCTCCTACAATGAGCAGTTCTTC
TRBV30	once	TRBJ1-1	18	-	CAWSVRLGGFRENTEAFF	TGTGCCTGGAGTGTCCGACTGGGGGGGTTTAGGGAGAACACTGAAGCTTTCTTT
TRBV28	few	TRBJ2-5	16	TRBD2	CASDPSGTAVMKTQYF	TGTGCCAGCGACCCTAGCGGGACAGCGGTAATGAAGACCCAGTACTTC
TRBV6-5	-	TRBJ2-7	13	-	CASSWSGSHEQYF	TGTGCCAGCAGTTGGAGTGGAAGCCACGAGCAGTACTTC
TRBV28	-	TRBJ1-5	13	-	CASSREGRQPQHF	TGTGCCAGCAGTAGGGAGGGCCGACAGCCCCAGCATTTT
TRBV5-1	-	TRBJ2-6	17	-	CASSFITGSSGANVLTF	TGCGCCAGCAGCTTTATCACAGGGAGCTCTGGGGCCAACGTCCTGACTTTC
TRBV10-2	-	TRBJ2-5	12	TRBD2	CASSTGRETQYF	TGCGCCAGCAGTACCGGGAGGGAGACCCAGTACTTC